The clone carrying this T cell receptor (beta chain) has a handful of counts. The data stem from a study of T cell responses to AZD1222 COVID-19 vaccine. Germline CDR1 reads SGHDN; CDR2 reads FVKESK. CDR3 size: 15 residues. V was clipped by 4 bases and J by 2 bases; unmatched bases: 4. Method: immunoSEQ multiplex PCR; TCRdb's copy keeps in-frame clones and lacks some. The sample has 150,000 to 200,000 clones; approximately 90% are singletons. The rearrangement links TRBV14 to TRBJ2-3; 9 nucleotides line up with TRBD2. The TCR was taken from an adult who received the AZD1222 COVID-19 vaccine. Sequenced here: peripheral blood, sampled 28 days after the second AZD1222 dose. The CDR3, as DNA: TGTGCCAGCAGCCGCGGGGGGGGACACACAGATACGCAGTATTTT. Translation: CASSRGGGHTDTQYF.